The clone carrying this T cell receptor beta chain was recorded once. Its antigen remains unknown. The junction shows a germline mismatch at one end, possibly a read error. Patients were excluded because of uncontrolled infection, other autoimmune disease, pregnancy or lactation. This sample was included in a study of T cells in Graves' hyperthyroidism and ophthalmopathy. Study in general: Peripheral blood samples were taken at initial diagnosis, prior to any treatment. General study points: Ophthalmopathy could be told apart from stable hyperthyroidism with a 13 V-J model. Most thyroid-expanded clonotypes above 0.001 were also found in blood.

Template material for amplifying TCR beta CDR3 regions consisted of RNA transcripts. An initial round of RT-PCR targeting the TCR CDR3 relied on the HTBI primer set. TCRdb ran MiXCR on the multiplex PCR reads and lists one entry per CDR3 protein. Of about 290,000 distinct CDR3 sequences in the sample, roughly 15% are singletons; the top ten hold more than 30%. The specimen was blood. The TCR was taken from a woman in her 50s with Graves' hyperthyroidism that later progressed to Graves' ophthalmopathy.

CDR3 in DNA: TGTACCAGCAGCGCAGAGGGGGGCGTTGAGGCCAAAAACATTCAGTACTTC. This gives the protein CTSSAEGGVEAKNIQYF. The chain joins TRBV9 to TRBJ2-4; D is perhaps TRBD1 or TRBD2 (6 bases each). The CDR3 totals 17 residues. Germline CDR1 is SGDLS and CDR2 is YYNGEE.